This T cell receptor (beta chain) was sequenced in a study of CD4 and CD8 cells across lung adenocarcinoma regions. Donors had localized lung adenocarcinoma, a non-small cell lung cancer. In its sample, this clonotype was seen a few times. MiXCR was run by TCRdb on the PCR reads, yielding one entry per CDR3 protein. The sample records some 12,000 distinct CDR3 sequences, roughly 48% being singletons. CDR3 length equals 15 residues. The V gene end was trimmed by 6 bases and the J gene end by 5 bases; junction bases not matched to a gene: 7. Germline V gene sequence: CDR1 MNHNS, CDR2 SASEGT. The TCR sequence derives from a female donor with lung adenocarcinoma. The CD4 and CD8 labels of this study may be unreliable. This chain connects TRBV6-1 to TRBJ2-1; 10 nucleotides agree with TRBD1. The sample was CD8+ T cells from the margin of a lung tumor. CDR3 sequence (DNA): TGTGCCAGCAGAATCACGGGACAGGGGAACAATGAGCAGTTCTTC. Translating gives CASRITGQGNNEQFF.